The rows below give T cell receptor beta chains drawn from one sample of a study of blood T cell repertoires in COVID-19. Only in-frame clones appear in the TCRdb table, and some are missing; sequencing was by immunoSEQ multiplex PCR. The data contain roughly 290,000 clones, approximately 85% of them singletons. Sequencing input: PBMCs or T cells enriched from blood (not recorded which). The source of these receptors is a man aged 30 to 45 who had recovered from COVID-19. Both conserved end residues are part of each CDR3. A D gene is named only where the DNA matches it firmly. Rows may omit the clone size; those that give it use once, few, many or a size class.

V gene: TRBV4-3
J gene: TRBJ2-5
D gene: TRBD1
clone size: -
CDR3 DNA: TGCGCCAGCAGCCAGCACAGGGGGCTAGAGACCCAGTACTTC
CDR3 protein: CASSQHRGLETQYF

V gene: TRBV9
J gene: TRBJ1-3
D gene: TRBD1
clone size: -
CDR3 DNA: TGTGCCAGCAGCGCAGGACAGGGACCCTCTGGAAACACCATATATTTT
CDR3 protein: CASSAGQGPSGNTIYF

V gene: TRBV5-1
J gene: TRBJ2-1
D gene: -
clone size: -
CDR3 DNA: TGCGCCAGCAGATCTACGGGCCCCCGGGGGGAGCAGTTCTTC
CDR3 protein: CASRSTGPRGEQFF

V gene: TRBV2
J gene: TRBJ2-7
D gene: -
clone size: -
CDR3 DNA: TGTGCCAGCAGTGTCACGAAAGAACACTACGAGCAGTACTTC
CDR3 protein: CASSVTKEHYEQYF

V gene: TRBV5-6
J gene: TRBJ2-5
D gene: TRBD2
clone size: -
CDR3 DNA: TGTGCCAGCAGCTTGGCCGGTGTAGGCGGGGGGGAGACCCAGTACTTC
CDR3 protein: CASSLAGVGGGETQYF

V gene: TRBV13
J gene: TRBJ2-7
D gene: -
clone size: -
CDR3 DNA: TGTGCCAGCAGCCAGAGGCGGTACCCCTCCGAGCAGTACTTC
CDR3 protein: CASSQRRYPSEQYF

V gene: TRBV13
J gene: TRBJ2-1
D gene: -
clone size: -
CDR3 DNA: TGTGCCAGCAGCGTCATCTCCCTGGCGGGGGCAAACAATGAGCAGTTCTTC
CDR3 protein: CASSVISLAGANNEQFF

V gene: TRBV30
J gene: TRBJ2-3
D gene: TRBD2
clone size: -
CDR3 DNA: TGTGCCTGGAGTAACAATCGGGGGGGCGGAACAGATACGCAGTATTTT
CDR3 protein: CAWSNNRGGGTDTQYF

V gene: TRBV4-1
J gene: TRBJ2-7
D gene: -
clone size: once
CDR3 DNA: TGCGCCAGCAGCCAAGAGGGGAATGGGGCCTCCTACGAGCAGTACTTC
CDR3 protein: CASSQEGNGASYEQYF

V gene: TRBV5-1
J gene: TRBJ2-1
D gene: TRBD1
clone size: -
CDR3 DNA: TGCGCCAGCAGCTTGGCTGCGACAGGGTATGGCAATGAGCAGTTCTTC
CDR3 protein: CASSLAATGYGNEQFF

V gene: TRBV9
J gene: TRBJ2-7
D gene: -
clone size: -
CDR3 DNA: TGTGCCAGTCGGGTATCGGAGATTTACGAGCAGTACTTC
CDR3 protein: CASRVSEIYEQYF

V gene: TRBV10-3
J gene: TRBJ1-1
D gene: -
clone size: -
CDR3 DNA: TGTGCCATCAGTGAGTCGGTCAGACAAAACACTGAAGCTTTCTTT
CDR3 protein: CAISESVRQNTEAFF

V gene: TRBV14
J gene: TRBJ1-1
D gene: -
clone size: -
CDR3 DNA: TGTGCCAGCAGCCAAGATTGGGGGGACACTGAAGCTTTCTTT
CDR3 protein: CASSQDWGDTEAFF

V gene: TRBV4-1
J gene: TRBJ2-7
D gene: TRBD2
clone size: many
CDR3 DNA: TGCGCCAGCAGCCTAGACCGCGGGACTAGCGGGGGGGCCCGAGGGGAGCAGTACTTC
CDR3 protein: CASSLDRGTSGGARGEQYF

V gene: TRBV5-8
J gene: TRBJ1-4
D gene: -
clone size: -
CDR3 DNA: TGTGCCAGCAGCGTACGCCTAACAGGGCCAAATGAAAAACTGTTTTTT
CDR3 protein: CASSVRLTGPNEKLFF

V gene: TRBV2
J gene: TRBJ2-7
D gene: -
clone size: -
CDR3 DNA: TGTGCCAGCAGGCTAGGGGGATCTCACGAGCAGTACTTC
CDR3 protein: CASRLGGSHEQYF

V gene: TRBV7-6
J gene: TRBJ2-1
D gene: -
clone size: -
CDR3 DNA: TGTGCCAGCAGCTTAGCGACGGATGGGCAGAGAGCCTACAATGAGCAGTTCTTC
CDR3 protein: CASSLATDGQRAYNEQFF

V gene: TRBV3-1/TRBV3-2
J gene: TRBJ2-7
D gene: TRBD2
clone size: -
CDR3 DNA: TGTGCCAGCAGGTTCGCGGGAGGAGAGCAGTACTTC
CDR3 protein: CASRFAGGEQYF

V gene: TRBV9
J gene: TRBJ1-1
D gene: -
clone size: few
CDR3 DNA: TGTGCCAGCAACCCCTGGGGGGAGAACACTGAAGCTTTCTTT
CDR3 protein: CASNPWGENTEAFF